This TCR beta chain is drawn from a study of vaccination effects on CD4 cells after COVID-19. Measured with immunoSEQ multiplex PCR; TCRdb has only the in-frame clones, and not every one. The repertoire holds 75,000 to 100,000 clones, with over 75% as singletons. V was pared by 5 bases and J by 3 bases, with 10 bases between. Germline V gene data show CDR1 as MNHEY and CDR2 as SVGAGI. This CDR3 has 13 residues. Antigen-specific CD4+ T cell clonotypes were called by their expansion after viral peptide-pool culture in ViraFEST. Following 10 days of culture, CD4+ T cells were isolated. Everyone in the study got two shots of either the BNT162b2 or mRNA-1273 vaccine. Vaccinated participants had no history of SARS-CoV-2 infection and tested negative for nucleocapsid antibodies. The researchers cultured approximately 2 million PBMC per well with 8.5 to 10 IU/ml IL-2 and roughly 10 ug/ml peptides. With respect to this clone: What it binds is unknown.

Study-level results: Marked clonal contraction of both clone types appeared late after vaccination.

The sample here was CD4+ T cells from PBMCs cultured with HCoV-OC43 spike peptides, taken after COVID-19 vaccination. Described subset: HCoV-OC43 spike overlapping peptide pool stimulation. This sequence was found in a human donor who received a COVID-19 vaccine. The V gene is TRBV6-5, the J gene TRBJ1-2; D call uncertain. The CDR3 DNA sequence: TGTGCCAGCAGTCGAACTCTGGACTATGGCTACACCTTC. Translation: CASSRTLDYGYTF.